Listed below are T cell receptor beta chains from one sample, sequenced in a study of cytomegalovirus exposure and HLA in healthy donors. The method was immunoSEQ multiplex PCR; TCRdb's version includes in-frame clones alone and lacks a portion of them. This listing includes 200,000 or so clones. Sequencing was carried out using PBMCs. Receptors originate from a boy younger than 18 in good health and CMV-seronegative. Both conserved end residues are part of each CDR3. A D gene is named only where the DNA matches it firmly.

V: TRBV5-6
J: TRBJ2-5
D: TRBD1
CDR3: CASSLAMTGGGKTQYF
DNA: TGTGCCAGCAGCTTGGCTATGACAGGGGGCGGAAAGACCCAGTACTTC

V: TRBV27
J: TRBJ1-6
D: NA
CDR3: CASSLSGGRSPLHF
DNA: TGTGCCAGCAGTTTATCGGGGGGGAGGTCACCCCTCCACTTT

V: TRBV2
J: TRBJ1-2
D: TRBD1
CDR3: CASRPGQGSGYGYTF
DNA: TGTGCCAGCAGACCTGGACAGGGCTCGGGATATGGCTACACCTTC

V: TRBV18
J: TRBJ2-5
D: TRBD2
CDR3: CASSTLAGGIETQYF
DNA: TGTGCCAGCTCAACGCTAGCGGGGGGGATCGAGACCCAGTACTTC

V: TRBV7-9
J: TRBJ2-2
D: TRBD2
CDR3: CASSSPPAGVGTGELFF
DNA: TGTGCCAGCAGCTCCCCCCCGGCGGGGGTCGGCACCGGGGAGCTGTTTTTT

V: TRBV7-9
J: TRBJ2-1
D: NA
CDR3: CASSLKLNLAVAYYNEQFF
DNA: TGTGCCAGCAGCTTAAAACTAAACTTAGCGGTCGCATACTACAATGAGCAGTTCTTC

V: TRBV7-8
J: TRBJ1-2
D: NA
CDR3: CASSLMEVGYTF
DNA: TGTGCCAGCAGCTTAATGGAGGTTGGCTACACCTTC

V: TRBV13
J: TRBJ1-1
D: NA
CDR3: CASSQKLSESAFF
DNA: TGTGCCAGCAGCCAAAAACTCAGCGAATCCGCTTTCTTT

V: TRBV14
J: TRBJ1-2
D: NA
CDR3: CASSPRIGGYGYTF
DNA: TGTGCCAGCAGCCCACGGATAGGGGGCTATGGCTACACCTTC

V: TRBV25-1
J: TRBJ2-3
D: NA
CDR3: CASSDPPGVGTDTQYF
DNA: TGTGCCAGCAGTGATCCCCCAGGGGTTGGGACAGATACGCAGTATTTT

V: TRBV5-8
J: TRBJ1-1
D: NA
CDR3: CASSLSGQPSAFF
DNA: TGTGCCAGCAGCTTGAGTGGACAGCCGTCAGCTTTCTTT

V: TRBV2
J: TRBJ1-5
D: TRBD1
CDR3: CASSDTTGGSNQPQHF
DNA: TGTGCCAGCAGTGATACGACAGGGGGCAGCAATCAGCCCCAGCATTTT

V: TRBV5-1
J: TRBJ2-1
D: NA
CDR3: CASSLSHTMEQFF
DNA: TGCGCCAGCAGCTTGTCCCACACGATGGAGCAGTTCTTC

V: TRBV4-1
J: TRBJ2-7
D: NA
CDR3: CASSQGVSREQYF
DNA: TGCGCCAGCAGCCAAGGCGTTAGCCGGGAGCAGTACTTC

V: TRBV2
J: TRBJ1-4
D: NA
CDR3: CASSEDPSGRGEKLFF
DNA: TGTGCCAGCAGTGAAGACCCCTCTGGGAGGGGGGAAAAACTGTTTTTT

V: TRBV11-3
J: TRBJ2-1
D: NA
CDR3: CASSFTRLDNEQFF
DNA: TGTGCCAGCAGCTTCACTAGGCTCGACAATGAGCAGTTCTTC

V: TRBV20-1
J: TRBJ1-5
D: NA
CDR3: CSASAGQPQHF
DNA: TGCAGTGCTAGTGCAGGACAGCCCCAGCATTTT

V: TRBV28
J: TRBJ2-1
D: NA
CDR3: CASRPGTNEQFF
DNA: TGTGCCAGCAGACCCGGGACAAATGAGCAGTTCTTC

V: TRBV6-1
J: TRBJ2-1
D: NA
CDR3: CASSENSGPHWEQFF
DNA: TGTGCCAGCAGTGAAAATAGCGGTCCCCATTGGGAGCAGTTCTTC

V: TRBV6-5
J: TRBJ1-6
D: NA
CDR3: CASSIGGDTLHF
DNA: TGTGCCAGCTCCATCGGTGGGGACACCCTCCACTTT

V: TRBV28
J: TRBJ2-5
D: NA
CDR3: CASRKTSGETQYF
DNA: TGTGCCAGCCGAAAGACGAGCGGGGAGACCCAGTACTTC

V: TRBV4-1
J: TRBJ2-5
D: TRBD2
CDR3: CASSQSIGTSGETQYF
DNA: TGCGCCAGCAGCCAAAGTATAGGGACTAGCGGAGAGACCCAGTACTTC

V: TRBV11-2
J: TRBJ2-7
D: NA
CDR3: CASSHDNYEQYF
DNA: TGTGCCAGCAGCCACGACAACTACGAGCAGTACTTC

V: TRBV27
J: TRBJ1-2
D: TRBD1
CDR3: CASRSTGAANYGYTF
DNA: TGTGCCAGCAGAAGTACAGGGGCCGCTAACTATGGCTACACCTTC

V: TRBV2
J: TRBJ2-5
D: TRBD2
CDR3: CASRGGLQETQYF
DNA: TGTGCCAGTCGGGGGGGGCTTCAAGAGACCCAGTACTTC

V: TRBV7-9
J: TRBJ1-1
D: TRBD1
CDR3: CASSWDSMNTEAFF
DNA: TGTGCCAGCAGCTGGGACAGTATGAACACTGAAGCTTTCTTT

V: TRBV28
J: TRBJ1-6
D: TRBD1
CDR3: CASSLYPGQGNSPLHF
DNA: TGTGCCAGCAGTTTATACCCCGGACAGGGTAATTCACCCCTCCACTTT

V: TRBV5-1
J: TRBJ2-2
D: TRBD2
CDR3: CASSFLPPGLEAGELFF
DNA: TGCGCCAGCAGCTTCCTGCCCCCGGGACTAGAGGCCGGGGAGCTGTTTTTT

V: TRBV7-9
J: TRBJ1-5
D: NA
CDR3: CASSRSGGNQPQHF
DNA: TGTGCCAGCAGCCGCTCGGGGGGCAATCAGCCCCAGCATTTT

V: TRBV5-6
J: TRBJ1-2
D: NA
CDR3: CASSLGWETNYGYTF
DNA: TGTGCCAGCAGCTTGGGTTGGGAGACTAACTATGGCTACACCTTC

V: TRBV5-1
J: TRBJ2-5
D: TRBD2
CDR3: CASSLVAGGYPRAQYF
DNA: TGCGCCAGCAGCTTGGTAGCGGGGGGATACCCAAGGGCCCAGTACTTC

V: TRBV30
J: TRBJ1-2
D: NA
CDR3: CAWTLTGGAYGYTF
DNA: TGTGCCTGGACCTTGACAGGCGGCGCCTATGGCTACACCTTC

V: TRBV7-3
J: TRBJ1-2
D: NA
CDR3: CASRSGEGGYTF
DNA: TGTGCCAGCCGATCCGGGGAGGGTGGCTACACCTTC

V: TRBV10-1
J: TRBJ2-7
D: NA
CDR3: CASSGIHVRGYEQYF
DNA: TGCGCCAGCAGTGGAATTCATGTTAGGGGCTACGAGCAGTACTTC

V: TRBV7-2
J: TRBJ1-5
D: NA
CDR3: CASSLLGQPQHF
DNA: TGTGCCAGCAGCTTACTAGGTCAGCCCCAGCATTTT

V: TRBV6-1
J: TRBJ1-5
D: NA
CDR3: CASSEFQGQPQHF
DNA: TGTGCCAGCAGTGAATTCCAGGGACAGCCCCAGCATTTT

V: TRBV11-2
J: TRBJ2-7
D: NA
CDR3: CASKRISSYEQYF
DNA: TGTGCCAGCAAGAGGATTAGCTCCTACGAGCAGTACTTC

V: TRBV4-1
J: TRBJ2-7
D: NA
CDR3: CASSQDAAAYEQYF
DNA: TGCGCCAGCAGCCAAGATGCGGCGGCCTACGAGCAGTACTTC

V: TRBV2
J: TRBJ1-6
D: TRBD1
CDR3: CASSDDRGYSPLHF
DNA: TGTGCCAGCAGCGACGACAGGGGATATTCACCCCTCCACTTT